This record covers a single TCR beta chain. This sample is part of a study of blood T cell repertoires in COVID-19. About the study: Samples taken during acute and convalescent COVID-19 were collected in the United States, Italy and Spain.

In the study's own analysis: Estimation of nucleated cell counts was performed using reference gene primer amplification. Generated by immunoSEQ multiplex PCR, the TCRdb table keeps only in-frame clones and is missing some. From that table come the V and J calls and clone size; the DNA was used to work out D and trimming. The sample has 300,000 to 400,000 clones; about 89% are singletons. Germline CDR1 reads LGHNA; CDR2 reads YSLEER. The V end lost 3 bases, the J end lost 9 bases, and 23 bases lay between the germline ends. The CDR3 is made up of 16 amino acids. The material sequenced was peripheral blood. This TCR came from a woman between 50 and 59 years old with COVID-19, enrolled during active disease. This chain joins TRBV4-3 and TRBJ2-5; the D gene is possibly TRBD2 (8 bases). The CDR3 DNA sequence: TGCGCCAGCAGCCAGGACCAACTAGCGGCAGGGGGGGCCCAGTACTTC. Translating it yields CASSQDQLAAGGAQYF.